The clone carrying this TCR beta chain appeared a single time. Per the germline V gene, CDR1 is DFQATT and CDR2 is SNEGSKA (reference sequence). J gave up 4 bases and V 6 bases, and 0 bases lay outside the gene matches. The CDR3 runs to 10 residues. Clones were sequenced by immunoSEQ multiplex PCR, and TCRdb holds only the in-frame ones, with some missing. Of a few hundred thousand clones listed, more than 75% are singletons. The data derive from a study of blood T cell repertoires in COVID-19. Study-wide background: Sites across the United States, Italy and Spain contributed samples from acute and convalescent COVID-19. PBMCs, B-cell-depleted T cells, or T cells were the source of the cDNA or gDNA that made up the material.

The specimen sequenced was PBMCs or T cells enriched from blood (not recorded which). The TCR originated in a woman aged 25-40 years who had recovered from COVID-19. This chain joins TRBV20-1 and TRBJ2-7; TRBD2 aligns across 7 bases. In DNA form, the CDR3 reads TGCAGTGCGGGGGGGTACGAGCAGTACTTC. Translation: CSAGGYEQYF.